The rows below give T cell receptor beta chains drawn from one sample of a study of blood T cell repertoires in COVID-19. Sequenced by immunoSEQ multiplex PCR; TCRdb stores in-frame clones only, minus some. The sample has 150,000 to 200,000 clones, 65% to 85% seen once. Sequencing was done on a sample of peripheral blood. These receptors were obtained from a woman older than 75 with acute or convalescent COVID-19. Both conserved end residues are trimmed from each CDR3.

v_call cdr3_aa
TRBV5-1 ASSFDGSPEGEQF
TRBV2 ASSAQWSSYNEQF
TRBV5-4 ASSFSTGTEQF
TRBV5-1 ASSDGEPYNEQF
TRBV7-9 ASSLAVASYEQY
TRBV2 ASSPDLADYNEQF
TRBV6-1 ASSEDRGVGQPQH
TRBV19 ASRPYGLVEYTGELF
TRBV6-5 ASSYSGGTGTEAF
TRBV16 ASSLSIAGGLTDTQY
TRBV18 ASSPTTTSGGTDTQY
TRBV7-2 ASSPPSSGKNEQF
TRBV18 ASSPPAGWGDTQY
TRBV4-1 ASSQGPGRSGNTIY
TRBV6-5 ASKMTGTGYT
TRBV12-5 ASGLGANSYEQY
TRBV13 ASSPLDRGDSPLH
TRBV6-5 ASSDTGRANYGYT
TRBV2 ASSRTGGDNQPQH
TRBV28 ASSPRRDYEQY
TRBV6-1 ASSETHRGGYGYT
TRBV30 AWESGNIRNQPQH
TRBV9 ASSAGTSGTYTQY
TRBV7-9 ASSSTGSGNTIY
TRBV5-1 ASSLAQVQETQY
TRBV5-1 ASDSYGSPYNEQF
TRBV5-1 ASSGRLAGRITSNTGELF
TRBV28 ASSKAGQGGTEAF
TRBV11-2 ASSLGGQGYEQF
TRBV12-3/TRBV12-4 ASSLSGRYEQY
TRBV5-1 ASSLGGAGRSSYEQY
TRBV4-1 ASSQHRTGSSGNTIY
TRBV27 ASRSPGSSYNSPLH
TRBV5-1 ASSLDRATGYT
TRBV2 ASNSQGTQGNEQF
TRBV2 ASSESPRAANEKLF
TRBV19 ASSTLMRTGGYSNQPQH
TRBV2 ASSPDDTPYGYT
TRBV19 ASSRQGGIETQY
TRBV5-1 ASSSSLGSDEQF
TRBV18 ASSPLDAGALGNTIY
TRBV2 ASRVAGGRGEQY